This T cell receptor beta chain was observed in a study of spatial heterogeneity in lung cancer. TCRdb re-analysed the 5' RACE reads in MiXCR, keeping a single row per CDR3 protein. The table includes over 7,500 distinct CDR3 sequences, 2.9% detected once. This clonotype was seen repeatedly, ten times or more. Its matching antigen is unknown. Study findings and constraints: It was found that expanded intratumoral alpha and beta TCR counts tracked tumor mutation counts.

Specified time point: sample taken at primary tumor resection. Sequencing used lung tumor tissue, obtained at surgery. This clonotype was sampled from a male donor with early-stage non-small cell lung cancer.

The CDR3 is CASSRTGSLNEQYF. CDR3 sequence (DNA): TGTGCCAGCAGTCGAACAGGGTCTCTCAACGAGCAGTACTTC. The genes are TRBV7-9 and TRBJ2-7; D may be TRBD1 (6 bases). The CDR3 is made up of 14 amino acids. Germline V lookup: CDR1 SEHNR, CDR2 FQNEAQ (reference sequence). Trimming took off 6 bases at V and 5 bases at J, with 17 bases between the two ends.